These 32 T cell receptor beta chains were sequenced from one sample in a study of identical twins. TCRdb used MiXCR to reprocess the 5' RACE reads, holding one entry per CDR3 protein. The repertoire includes about 240,000 distinct CDR3 sequences, approximately 12% of them detected once, and 3.5% to 5% sits in the top ten. These data also featured in a second study, about yellow fever vaccine responses in identical twins.

The source material was memory (CD45RO+) T cells sorted from blood. The receptor set was obtained from a woman aged 18-35 years in good health.

This clonotype was detected ten times or more. The CDR3 spells CASSSTAGETDTQYF. The CDR3 region has the DNA TGCGCCAGCAGCTCCACGGCGGGAGAAACAGATACGCAGTATTTT. V and J are TRBV5-1 and TRBJ2-3, with 7 bases fitting TRBD2. V lost 3 bases, J lost 3 bases, and 7 bases stayed unmatched. Per the germline V gene, CDR1 is SGHRS and CDR2 is YFSETQ. CDR3 length: 15 amino acids. Using reference TRBV5-1 and TRBJ2-3 for the parts outside the CDR3, the full variable domain is KAGVTQTPRYLIKTRGQQVTLSCSPISGHRSVSWYQQTPGQGLQFLFEYFSETQRNKGNFPGRFSGRQFSNSRSEMNVSTLELGDSALYLCASSSTAGETDTQYFGPGTRLTVL.

The chain employs TRBV14 and TRBJ2-1; D is undetermined. The CDR3 is 17 amino acids. Trimming pared 1 base from V and 0 bases from J, leaving 13 bases between. Germline CDR1 is SGHDN and CDR2 is FVKESK. The CDR3 reads CASSQVTVFGSYNEQFF. In DNA form, the CDR3 reads TGTGCCAGCAGCCAAGTAACTGTTTTTGGCTCCTACAATGAGCAGTTCTTC. The full variable domain, its missing parts supplied by reference TRBV14 and TRBJ2-1, is EAGVTQFPSHSVIEKGQTVTLRCDPISGHDNLYWYRRVMGKEIKFLLHFVKESKQDESGMPNNRFLAERTGGTYSTLKVQPAELEDSGVYFCASSQVTVFGSYNEQFFGPGTRLTVL.

This clonotype was picked up a small number of times. The chain is built from TRBV7-2 and TRBJ2-7, with 15 bases lining up with TRBD2. V shed 5 bases and J 9 bases; nucleotides not matched to a gene: 5. This CDR3 has 14 amino acids. Germline values: CDR1 SGHTA, CDR2 FQGNSA. This CDR3 is CASSTRTSGRGQYF. The CDR3 region has the DNA TGTGCCAGCAGCACGAGGACTAGCGGGAGGGGGCAGTACTTC.

J is TRBJ1-1 and V is TRBV29-1, with D unresolved. The V gene's germline CDR1 is SQVTM and CDR2 ANQGSEA. Between the trimmed V and J ends, which lost 4 bases and 5 bases, there was a span of 11 bases. The CDR3 spans 12 residues. This CDR3 is CSVVSAGTEAFF. CDR3 bases: TGCAGCGTTGTGTCTGCGGGAACTGAAGCTTTCTTT.

There are a few counts of this clonotype. This chain connects TRBV7-2 to TRBJ2-3, with 11 bases that match TRBD2. V trimming: 5 bases; J trimming: 2 bases; junction bases outside the gene matches: 6. Germline assignment: CDR1 SGHTA and CDR2 FQGNSA. This CDR3 region has 16 residues. The chain's CDR3 is CASSQTSGATTDTQYF. The CDR3 DNA sequence: TGTGCCAGCAGCCAGACTAGCGGGGCTACCACAGATACGCAGTATTTT.

This clonotype was recorded many times. The chain has TRBV10-3 and TRBJ1-6; 7 bases align to TRBD1. The germline V gene encodes CDR1 ENHRY and CDR2 SYGVKD. With V trimmed by 6 bases and J by 7 bases, 9 bases remained unmatched. The length of the CDR3 is 15 residues. The CDR3 here is CAIRDRDSDNSPLHF. CDR3 in DNA: TGTGCCATCAGAGACCGGGACAGTGACAATTCACCCCTCCACTTT.

This clonotype was recorded at least ten times. V gene TRBV4-1 combines with J gene TRBJ2-5; D is uncertain. The V and J ends lost 2 bases and 2 bases respectively, with 15 bases between them. This CDR3 has 16 residues. The germline gives CDR1 MGHRA, CDR2 YSYEKL. The chain's CDR3 is CASSQLALGLQETQYF. The CDR3 DNA sequence: TGCGCCAGCAGCCAACTCGCTCTAGGATTACAAGAGACCCAGTACTTC.

This clonotype was observed at least ten times. The genes are TRBV7-8 and TRBJ1-1; D is undetermined. Germline V gene lookup returns CDR1 SGHVS and CDR2 FQNEAQ. The V end lost 4 bases, the J end lost 3 bases, and 9 bases lay between the germline ends. This CDR3 spans 13 amino acids. The CDR3: CASSSKEDTEAFF. In DNA, the CDR3 is TGTGCCAGCAGCTCCAAAGAGGACACTGAAGCTTTCTTT.

The chain recombines TRBV5-1 with TRBJ1-1; D remains ambiguous. V shed 0 bases and J shed 3 bases, with 6 bases lying between them. The V gene's germline CDR1 is SGHRS and CDR2 YFSETQ. The CDR3 runs to 13 residues. Here the CDR3 reads CASSLDSYTEAFF. CDR3 bases: TGCGCCAGCAGCTTGGACAGTTACACTGAAGCTTTCTTT.

This clonotype showed up many times. The chain recombines TRBV7-9 with TRBJ2-7, with TRBD1 matching over 7 bases. J gave up 4 bases and V 6 bases, and 9 bases lay outside the gene matches. Germline assignment: CDR1 SEHNR and CDR2 FQNEAQ (reference sequence). The CDR3 contains 14 residues. The CDR3 reads CASSPQGKEYEQYF. The CDR3 bases are TGTGCCAGCAGTCCACAGGGGAAGGAGTACGAGCAGTACTTC.

This clonotype was seen at least ten times. This rearrangement joins TRBV12-3 or TRBV12-4 to TRBJ2-3; D remains ambiguous. The CDR3 extends over 11 amino acids. Trimming removed 3 bases at V and 9 bases at J, with 7 bases between. CDR3: CASSFVETQYF. Here the CDR3 DNA reads TGTGCCAGCAGTTTCGTCGAGACGCAGTATTTT.

The chain uses TRBV7-2 and TRBJ2-4; TRBD2 might be the D (7 bases). This CDR3 is 14 amino acids long. Per germline, CDR1 SGHTA and CDR2 FQGNSA. V was pared by 5 bases and J by 8 bases, with 16 bases between. The CDR3 spells CASSPLGRGDIQYF. The CDR3 coding sequence is TGTGCCAGCAGCCCCCTAGGGAGGGGGGACATTCAGTACTTC.

This clonotype was seen only a few times. The genes are TRBV11-2 and TRBJ1-1; 11 bases agree with TRBD1. This CDR3 has 15 amino acids. From germline, CDR1 is SGHAT and CDR2 FQNNGV. Trimming cost V 5 bases and J 4 bases; bases outside gene matches: 6. The CDR3 region is CASSGQGARSTEAFF. For the CDR3, the DNA is TGTGCCAGCAGCGGACAGGGGGCTCGGAGCACTGAAGCTTTCTTT.

The chain combines TRBV6-1 with TRBJ2-7, with 7 bases aligning to TRBD2. V dropped 5 bases and J dropped 7; count of bases not matched to a gene: 11. CDR1 MNHNS and CDR2 SASEGT come from the germline V gene. The CDR3 runs to 14 residues. This CDR3 reads CASSITVTGREQYF. The CDR3 DNA is TGTGCCAGCAGTATTACCGTAACCGGGAGGGAGCAGTACTTC.

This clonotype was detected a few times. V gene TRBV12-5 combines with J gene TRBJ2-1; D is undetermined. The CDR3 sequence is 13 residues long. V lost 4 bases to trimming and J lost 3 bases, with 7 bases between them. Germline lookup yields CDR1 LGHNT and CDR2 FRNRAP. CDR3 coding DNA: TGTGCTAGTGGTTCCGACCGCTACAATGAGCAGTTCTTC. Protein sequence: CASGSDRYNEQFF. Complete variable domain (other parts from reference TRBV12-5 and TRBJ2-1): DARVTQTPRHKVTEMGQEVTMRCQPILGHNTVFWYRQTMMQGLELLAYFRNRAPLDDSGMPKDRFSAEMPDATLATLKIQPSEPRDSAVYFCASGSDRYNEQFFGPGTRLTVL.

This clonotype came up a few times. The V and J genes are TRBV3-1 and TRBJ1-3; no clear D gene. Germline V gene lookup returns CDR1 LGHDT and CDR2 YNNKEL (reference sequence). Trimming left V 1 base short and J 0 bases short, with 4 bases between. The CDR3 covers 14 residues. The CDR3 here is CASSQASSGNTIYF. The CDR3 coding sequence is TGTGCCAGCAGCCAAGCATCCTCTGGAAACACCATATATTTT.

This clonotype appeared many times. The J gene is TRBJ2-1, the V gene TRBV20-1, with 11 bases fitting TRBD2. The junction had 16 bases not matched to a gene; V was cut back by 3 bases and J by 12 bases. The CDR3 is made up of 16 amino acids. Germline CDR1 DFQATT, CDR2 SNEGSKA (reference sequence). As DNA, the CDR3 is TGCAGTGCTAGCTCCCCCGGGGTAGCGGGAGGGGGTTTGCAGTTCTTC. This gives the protein CSASSPGVAGGGLQFF.

The J gene is TRBJ2-2, the V gene TRBV7-2, with TRBD2 matching 9 bases. The CDR3 is 16 residues long. Germline V CDR1 and CDR2: SGHTA, FQGNSA. V was pared by 0 bases and J by 8 bases, with 7 bases of the junction left unmatched. The CDR3 sequence: CASSLAASGVRGELFF. In DNA form, the CDR3 reads TGTGCCAGCAGCTTAGCGGCTAGCGGGGTCCGGGGGGAGCTGTTTTTT.

This clonotype came up many times. The chain is built from TRBV12-3 or TRBV12-4 and TRBJ2-4, with D perhaps matching TRBD1 (6 bases). Trimming stripped 3 bases from V and 7 bases from J, with 13 bases between. The CDR3 contains 14 residues. The CDR3 sequence is CASSFRRQENIQYF. The CDR3 bases are TGTGCCAGCAGTTTCCGTAGACAGGAGAACATTCAGTACTTC.

V usage is TRBV7-2 and J usage is TRBJ1-1; D gene unclear. V was shortened by 3 bases and J by 0 bases, with 14 bases between the two germline ends. Germline CDR1 reads SGHTA; CDR2 reads FQGNSA. This CDR3 region has 16 residues. CDR3 amino acids: CASSLSMGRLNTEAFF. Written as DNA, the CDR3 is TGTGCCAGCAGCTTGAGTATGGGGAGGTTGAACACTGAAGCTTTCTTT.

In DNA form, the CDR3 reads TGCGCCAGCAGCCAAGATCGGGCTCATGAGCAGTTCTTC. Its protein product is CASSQDRAHEQFF. This rearrangement joins TRBV4-3 to TRBJ2-1; the D is unclear. Trimming shortened V by 0 bases and J by 8 bases, and 8 bases separated the two germline ends. The germline CDR1 and CDR2 sequences are LGHNA and YSLEER. This CDR3 has 13 amino acids.

This clonotype was picked up many times. The genes are TRBV7-9 and TRBJ2-5; 10 bases map to TRBD1. The CDR3 has 15 amino acids. CDR1 and CDR2 (germline): SEHNR, FQNEAQ (reference sequence). After removal of 5 bases from V and 7 bases from J, the junction contained 10 bases not matched to a gene. The CDR3 coding sequence is TGTGCCAGCAGCCCCGGGACAGGGGCGTACGGGACCCAGTACTTC. Encoded protein: CASSPGTGAYGTQYF.

The chain employs TRBV4-3 and TRBJ2-2, with no clear D. Trimming removed 3 bases from V and 0 bases from J, with 8 bases in between. CDR3 length: 15 amino acids. Germline loops: CDR1 LGHNA, CDR2 YSLEER. CDR3 sequence (DNA): TGCGCCAGCAGCCAGCAGGCAGCGAACACCGGGGAGCTGTTTTTT. Encoded protein: CASSQQAANTGELFF.

Many counts were recorded for this clonotype. CDR3: CASTLGAGNQETQYF. The CDR3 DNA sequence: TGTGCCAGCACCCTAGGAGCGGGCAACCAAGAGACCCAGTACTTC. The chain uses TRBV6-1 and TRBJ2-5; D is perhaps TRBD2 (6 bases). The CDR3 loop spans 15 amino acids. Germline-derived CDR1 and CDR2 are MNHNS and SASEGT. The V end was cut by 7 bases, the J end by 0 bases, with 15 bases between.

The table lists this clonotype with many counts. V gene TRBV9 combines with J gene TRBJ1-5; 11 nucleotides match TRBD1. Germline assignment: CDR1 SGDLS and CDR2 YYNGEE. This CDR3 has 14 residues. V was clipped by 4 bases and J by 8 bases; unmatched bases: 5. In DNA, the CDR3 is TGTGCCAGCAGCAAAGGACAGGGGGCCAAGCCCCAGCATTTT. This codes for CASSKGQGAKPQHF.

This chain uses TRBV6-1 with TRBJ2-7; D might be TRBD1 (6 bases). The CDR3 is 15 residues long. The germline V gene has CDR1 MNHNS and CDR2 SASEGT. Trimming took off 5 bases at V and 3 bases at J, with 17 bases between the two ends. The CDR3 DNA is TGTGCCAGCAGTCCTAAAGGTGGGGGCAACTACGAGCAGTACTTC. This sequence encodes CASSPKGGGNYEQYF.

The chain uses TRBV27 and TRBJ2-7; D not resolved. CDR1 and CDR2 (germline): MNHEY, SMNVEV (reference sequence). V shed 5 bases and J shed 1 base, with 9 bases lying between them. The CDR3 totals 13 residues. CDR3 amino acids: CASSHRVSYEQYF. In nucleotides, the CDR3 is TGTGCCAGCAGTCACCGGGTGTCCTACGAGCAGTACTTC.

The V and J genes are TRBV5-1 and TRBJ2-7; TRBD2 matches at 14 bases. This CDR3 contains 16 residues. The junction had 8 bases not matched to a gene; V was cut back by 4 bases and J by 5 bases. The germline CDR1 and CDR2 sequences are SGHRS and YFSETQ. CDR3 in amino acids: CASSRGLAGASHEQYF. The CDR3 DNA reads TGCGCCAGCAGCCGGGGACTAGCGGGAGCTAGCCACGAGCAGTACTTC. Full variable domain (missing parts from reference TRBV5-1 and TRBJ2-7): KAGVTQTPRYLIKTRGQQVTLSCSPISGHRSVSWYQQTPGQGLQFLFEYFSETQRNKGNFPGRFSGRQFSNSRSEMNVSTLELGDSALYLCASSRGLAGASHEQYFGPGTRLTVT.

The CDR3: CASSVTVDTEAFF. CDR3 nucleotide sequence: TGCGCCAGCAGCGTGACAGTGGACACTGAAGCTTTCTTT. This chain uses TRBV5-1 with TRBJ1-1; a possible D gene is TRBD1 (5 bases). Trimming cost V 4 bases and J 3 bases, with 10 bases left between them. Germline CDR1 SGHRS, CDR2 YFSETQ. CDR3 length: 13 residues.

This clonotype was counted ten times or more. The CDR3 loop is CSAMAGSYEQYF. DNA of the CDR3: TGCAGTGCTATGGCAGGGAGCTACGAGCAGTACTTC. The rearrangement uses TRBV20-1 and TRBJ2-7; TRBD1 or TRBD2 may be the D gene (5 bases each). This CDR3 comprises 12 residues. CDR1 is DFQATT, CDR2 SNEGSKA, per germline (reference sequence). With 4 bases removed from V and 3 bases from J, the gap between germline ends came to 10 bases.

The rearrangement joins TRBV28 to TRBJ2-7, with 9 bases identical to TRBD2. V shed 10 bases, J shed 1 base, and the junction held 8 bases outside the gene matches. Germline CDR1 is MDHEN and CDR2 is SYDVKM. The CDR3 has 14 amino acids. CDR3 region: CATFSGSASYEQYF. The CDR3 coding sequence is TGTGCCACCTTTAGCGGGAGCGCTTCCTACGAGCAGTACTTC.

Regarding this clonotype: The CDR3 does not close with the conserved phenylalanine or tryptophan, likely indicating a read error. The genes are TRBV27 and TRBJ2-2, with D hard to call. This CDR3 is 14 amino acids long. The germline gives CDR1 MNHEY, CDR2 SMNVEV (reference sequence). Trimming removed 4 bases at V and 5 bases at J, with 11 bases between. CDR3 amino acids: CASSSSDVTGELFS. CDR3 nucleotides: TGTGCCAGCAGTTCCTCTGACGTAACCGGGGAGCTGTTTTCT.